This TCR beta chain was identified during a study of regulatory T cells in long-lasting Graves disease. Findings of the study overall: Persistent cases favored TRBV28, TRBJ1-2 and TRBJ2-5.

This clonotype was found a few times. Its specificity is not known. V was pared by 2 bases and J by 5 bases, with 7 bases between. The length of the CDR3 is 12 residues. CDR1 and CDR2 from the germline V gene are MNHEY and SVGEGT. Time point of the sample: newly diagnosed GD, antithyroid drugs for less than 3 months. Extracted PBMC RNA gave rise to the TCR library. Relying on iRepertoire HTBI primers and Arm-PCR of CDR3 regions, the team built TCR beta libraries. TCRdb re-analysed the multiplex PCR reads in MiXCR, keeping a single row per CDR3 protein. This sample yields 580,000 or so distinct CDR3 sequences, of which approximately 16% are seen a single time; around 13% belongs to the top ten. These data were also filed under a second study, of T cells in Graves' hyperthyroidism and ophthalmopathy.

Source: peripheral blood mononuclear cells (PBMCs), taken at new diagnosis, from a patient treated with antithyroid drugs. J is TRBJ2-7 and V is TRBV6-2 or TRBV6-3; tentatively, D is TRBD1 or TRBD2 (5 bases each). This TCR was sampled from a man younger than 35 with Graves disease. The CDR3 is CASSYVGDEQYF. CDR3 nucleotides: TGTGCCAGCAGTTACGTGGGGGACGAGCAGTACTTC.